This T cell receptor (beta chain) emerged from a study of intratumoral heterogeneity in liver cancer. General observations from the study: RNA-seq estimates of regional tumor-infiltrating lymphocyte burden differences were reportedly confirmed by TCR sequencing.

This clone was counted a single time. The antigen remains undetermined. The table came from immunoSEQ multiplex PCR; TCRdb's copy has only in-frame clones and leaves some out. The profile covers approximately 2,500 clones, with over 70% appearing a single time and about 46% taken by the ten largest. The hepatocellular carcinoma nodule was sampled at distinct, geographically separated regions. Patients had early-stage hepatocellular carcinoma, untreated before resection. Specimen: tumor tissue, collected before any cancer treatment. This TCR derives from a woman aged 65 to 85 with hepatocellular carcinoma.

The CDR3 coding sequence is TGTGCCAGCAGTTTAAGGGAGAGTACAGGCGGCTACACCTTC. This translates into CASSLRESTGGYTF. The rearrangement uses TRBV27 and TRBJ1-2, with a weak D call TRBD1 (5 bases). The germline gives CDR1 MNHEY, CDR2 SMNVEV (reference sequence). The CDR3 has 14 amino acids. The ends were cut back, 2 bases at V and 8 bases at J, with 15 bases in the middle.